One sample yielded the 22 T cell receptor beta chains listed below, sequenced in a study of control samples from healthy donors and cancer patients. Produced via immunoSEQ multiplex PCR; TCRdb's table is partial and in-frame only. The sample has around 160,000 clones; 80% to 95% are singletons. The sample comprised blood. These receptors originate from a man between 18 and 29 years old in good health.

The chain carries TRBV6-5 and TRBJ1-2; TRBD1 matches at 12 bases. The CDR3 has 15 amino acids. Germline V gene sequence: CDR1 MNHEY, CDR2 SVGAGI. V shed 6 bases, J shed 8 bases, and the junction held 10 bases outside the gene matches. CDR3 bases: TGTGCCAGCAGCTATCGGGACAGGGGGCTTCGGGGCTACACCTTC. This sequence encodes CASSYRDRGLRGYTF.

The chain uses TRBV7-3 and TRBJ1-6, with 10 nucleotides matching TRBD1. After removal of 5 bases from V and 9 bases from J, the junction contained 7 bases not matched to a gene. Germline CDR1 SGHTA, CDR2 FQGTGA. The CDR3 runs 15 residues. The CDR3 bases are TGTGCCAGCAGCCTTGGAAGGGACAGGGGTTCACCCCTCCACTTT. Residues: CASSLGRDRGSPLHF.

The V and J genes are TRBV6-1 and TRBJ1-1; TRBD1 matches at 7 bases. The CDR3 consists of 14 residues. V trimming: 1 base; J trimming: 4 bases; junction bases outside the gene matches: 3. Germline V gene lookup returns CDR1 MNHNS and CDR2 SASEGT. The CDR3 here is CASSEVDRLTEAFF. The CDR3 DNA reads TGTGCCAGCAGTGAAGTGGACAGGCTCACTGAAGCTTTCTTT.

The CDR3 here is CASSPPTRVGTEAFF. CDR3 nucleotides: TGTGCCAGCTCACCACCGACAAGGGTGGGGACTGAAGCTTTCTTT. The chain is built from TRBV18 and TRBJ1-1; D is undetermined. The germline V gene has CDR1 KGHSH and CDR2 LQKENI. The CDR3 is 15 amino acids. Deletions cut 0 bases from V and 5 bases from J, with 13 bases between.

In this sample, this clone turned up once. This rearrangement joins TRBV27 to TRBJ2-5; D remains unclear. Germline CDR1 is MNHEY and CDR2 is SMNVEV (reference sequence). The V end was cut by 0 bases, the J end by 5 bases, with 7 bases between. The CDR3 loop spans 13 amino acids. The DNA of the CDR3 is TGTGCCAGCAGTTTATCTTGGTCGGAGACCCAGTACTTC. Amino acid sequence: CASSLSWSETQYF.

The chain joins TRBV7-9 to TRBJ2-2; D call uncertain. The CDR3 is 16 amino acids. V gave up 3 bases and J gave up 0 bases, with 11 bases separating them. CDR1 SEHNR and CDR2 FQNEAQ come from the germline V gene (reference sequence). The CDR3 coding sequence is TGTGCCAGCAGCTTGCCTAGAAAGGCGAACACCGGGGAGCTGTTTTTT. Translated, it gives CASSLPRKANTGELFF.

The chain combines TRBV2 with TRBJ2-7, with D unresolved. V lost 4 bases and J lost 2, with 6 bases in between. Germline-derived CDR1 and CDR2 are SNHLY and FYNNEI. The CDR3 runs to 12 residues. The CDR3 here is CASSGPAYEQYF. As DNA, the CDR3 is TGTGCCAGCAGTGGCCCCGCCTACGAGCAGTACTTC.

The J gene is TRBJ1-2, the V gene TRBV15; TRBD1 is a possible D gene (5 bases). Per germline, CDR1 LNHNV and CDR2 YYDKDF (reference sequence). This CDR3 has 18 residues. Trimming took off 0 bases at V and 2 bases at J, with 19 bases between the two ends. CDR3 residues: CATSRDGLGGLMNYGYTF. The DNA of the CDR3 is TGTGCCACCAGCAGAGATGGGCTTGGGGGTCTAATGAACTATGGCTACACCTTC.

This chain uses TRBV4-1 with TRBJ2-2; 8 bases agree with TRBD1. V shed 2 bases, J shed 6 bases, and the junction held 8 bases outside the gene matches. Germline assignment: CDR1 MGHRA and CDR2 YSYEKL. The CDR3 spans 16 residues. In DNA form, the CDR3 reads TGCGCCAGCAGCCAAAGGGGTTCAGGGGGCTCCGGGGAGCTGTTTTTT. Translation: CASSQRGSGGSGELFF.

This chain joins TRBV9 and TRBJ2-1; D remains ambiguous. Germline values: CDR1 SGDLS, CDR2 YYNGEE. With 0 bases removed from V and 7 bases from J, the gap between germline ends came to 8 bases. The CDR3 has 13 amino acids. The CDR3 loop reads CASSVGSWNEQFF. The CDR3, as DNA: TGTGCCAGCAGCGTAGGTAGTTGGAATGAGCAGTTCTTC.

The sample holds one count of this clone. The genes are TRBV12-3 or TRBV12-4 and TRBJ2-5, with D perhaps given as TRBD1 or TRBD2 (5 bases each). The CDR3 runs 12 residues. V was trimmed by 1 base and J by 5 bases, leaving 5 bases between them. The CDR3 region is CASSLGDETQYF. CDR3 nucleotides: TGTGCCAGCAGTTTAGGGGACGAGACCCAGTACTTC.

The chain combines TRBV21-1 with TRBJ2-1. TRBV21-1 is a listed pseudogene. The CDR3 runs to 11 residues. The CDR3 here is CASRCGNEQFF. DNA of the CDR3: TGTGCCAGCAGGTGTGGCAATGAGCAGTTCTTC.

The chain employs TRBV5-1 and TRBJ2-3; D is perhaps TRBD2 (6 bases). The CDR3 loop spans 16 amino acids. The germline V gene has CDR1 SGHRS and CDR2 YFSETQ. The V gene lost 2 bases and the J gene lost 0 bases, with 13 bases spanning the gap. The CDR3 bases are TGCGCCAGCAGCTTAGCGGGTCCCCCTAGCACAGATACGCAGTATTTT. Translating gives CASSLAGPPSTDTQYF.

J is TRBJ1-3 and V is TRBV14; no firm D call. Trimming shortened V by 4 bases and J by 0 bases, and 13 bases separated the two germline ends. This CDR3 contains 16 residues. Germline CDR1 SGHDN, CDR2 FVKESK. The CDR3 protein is CASSRLTLRSGNTIYF. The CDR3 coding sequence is TGTGCCAGCAGCCGCCTGACCTTACGCTCTGGAAACACCATATATTTT.

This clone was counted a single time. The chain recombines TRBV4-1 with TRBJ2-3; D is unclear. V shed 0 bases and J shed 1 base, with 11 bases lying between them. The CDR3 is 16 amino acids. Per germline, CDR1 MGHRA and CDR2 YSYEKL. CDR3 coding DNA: TGCGCCAGCAGCCAAGAGGCACTTCCTCGCACAGATACGCAGTATTTT. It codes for CASSQEALPRTDTQYF.

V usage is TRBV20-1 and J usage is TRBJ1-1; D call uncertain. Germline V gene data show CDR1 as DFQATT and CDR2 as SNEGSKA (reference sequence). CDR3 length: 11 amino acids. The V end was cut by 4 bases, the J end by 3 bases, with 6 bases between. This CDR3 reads CSANLHTEAFF. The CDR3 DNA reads TGCAGTGCTAACCTACACACTGAAGCTTTCTTT.

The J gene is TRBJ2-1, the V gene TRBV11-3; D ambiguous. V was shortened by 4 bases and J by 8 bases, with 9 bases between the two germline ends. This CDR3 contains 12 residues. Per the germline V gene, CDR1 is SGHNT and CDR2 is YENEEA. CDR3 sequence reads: CASSSRVDEQFF. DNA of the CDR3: TGTGCCAGCAGCTCAAGGGTGGATGAGCAGTTCTTC.

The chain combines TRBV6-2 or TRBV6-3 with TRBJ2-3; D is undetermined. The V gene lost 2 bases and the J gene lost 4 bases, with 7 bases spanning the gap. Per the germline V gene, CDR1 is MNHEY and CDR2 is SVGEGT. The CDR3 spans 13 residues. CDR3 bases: TGTGCCAGCAGTTACCAGTCCGCAGATACGCAGTATTTT. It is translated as CASSYQSADTQYF.

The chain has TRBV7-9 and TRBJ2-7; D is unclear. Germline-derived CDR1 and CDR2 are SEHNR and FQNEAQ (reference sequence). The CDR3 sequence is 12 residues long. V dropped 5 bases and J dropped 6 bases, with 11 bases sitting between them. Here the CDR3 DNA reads TGTGCCAGCAGCGTCGCTCGAGGCGAGCAGTACTTC. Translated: CASSVARGEQYF.

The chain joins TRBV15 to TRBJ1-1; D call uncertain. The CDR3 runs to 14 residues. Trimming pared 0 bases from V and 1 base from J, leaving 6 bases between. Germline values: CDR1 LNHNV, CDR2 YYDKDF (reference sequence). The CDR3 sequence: CATSRERENTEAFF. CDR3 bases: TGTGCCACCAGCAGAGAACGGGAGAACACTGAAGCTTTCTTT.

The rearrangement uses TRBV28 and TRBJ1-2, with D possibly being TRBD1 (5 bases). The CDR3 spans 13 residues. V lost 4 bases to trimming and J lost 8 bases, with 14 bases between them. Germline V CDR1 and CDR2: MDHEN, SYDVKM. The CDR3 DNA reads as TGTGCCAGCAGTTGGGGGGGATGGAGGGGCTACACCTTC. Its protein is CASSWGGWRGYTF.

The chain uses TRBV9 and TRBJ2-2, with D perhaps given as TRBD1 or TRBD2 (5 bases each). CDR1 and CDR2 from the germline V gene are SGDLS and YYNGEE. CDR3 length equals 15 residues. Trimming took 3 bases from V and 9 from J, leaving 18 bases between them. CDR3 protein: CASSAATHRDRELFF. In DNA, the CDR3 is TGTGCCAGCAGCGCGGCGACACACCGGGACCGGGAGCTGTTTTTT.